This T cell receptor (beta chain) was identified in a study of cytomegalovirus exposure and HLA in healthy donors. Regarding the study as a whole: Near-uniform donor sequencing depth was presumed by presence/absence analyses. Analysis was performed later, and it showed HLA-associated TCR beta chains to be more clonally expanded than equally common others.

Concerning this clone itself: No antigen is known for it.

The PCR employed 60 Vbeta primers together with 13 Jbeta primers. Here immunoSEQ multiplex PCR was the method, and the copy in TCRdb shows in-frame clones only, minus some. Its clone listing holds 100,000 to 150,000 clones. The TCR was taken from a young man in good health and CMV-seronegative. The sample taken for sequencing was PBMCs.

CDR3 in DNA: TGTGCCAGCAGTGAATTGAGGGCTCCGCAGTACTTC. Amino acids: CASSELRAPQYF. This rearrangement joins TRBV2 to TRBJ2-7, with D possibly being TRBD2 (5 bases). This CDR3 spans 12 amino acids. V dropped 2 bases and J dropped 9 bases, with 11 bases sitting between them. The germline V gene has CDR1 SNHLY and CDR2 FYNNEI.